This TCR beta chain was found in a study of spatial heterogeneity in lung cancer (dated by TCRdb to about 2019). In terms of the full investigation: The donors were approximately 70 patients from the lung TRACERx cohort who had early-stage, untreated non-small cell lung cancer. In the raw uncorrected reads, each unique combination of TCR and UMI appeared on average more than ten times. TCR repertoire features were related to nonsynonymous mutation counts determined by whole-exome sequencing of tumor tissue. At surgery, hundreds of tumor regions, 61 to 65 matched nontumor lung samples and 45 to 60 PBMC samples were TCR-sequenced for both alpha and beta chains. Follow-up PBMC samples were sequenced whenever the samples were available, and the median time to follow-up was roughly two years after resection. In non-small cell lung cancer, the study made a quantitative comparison of TCR alpha and beta repertoires among multiple tumor regions, matched nontumor lung and blood. Beta-chain transcripts were consistently detected in greater numbers than alpha-chain transcripts, which likely reflected higher beta-chain transcript abundance.

Receptor amplification or capture employed 5' RACE. Sequenced using a NextSeq 500. To allow correction of PCR and sequencing errors, the TCR library protocol tagged every TCR cDNA molecule with a unique molecular identifier. The study's own analysis went as follows. Decombinator tools were used for TCR identification, UMI-based error correction and CDR3 extraction. TCRs above a frequency of 2 per 1,000, corresponding to the top 1% of the tumor frequency distribution, were defined as expanded. Each repertoire was subsampled 100 times to 5,000 TCRs, after which Renyi diversity was computed with the R vegan package. CDR3 similarity networks were built from amino acid triplet string-kernel similarity, connecting CDR3s with pairwise similarity above 0.82. TCRdb trimmed public reads at Q25 via fastp, called clones via MiXCR and kept in-frame beta chains. Here each entry gathers all rows of one CDR3 protein and keeps the most common genes and DNA. The V and J calls reflect TCRdb's pipeline rather than the authors' work. Present in this sample are around 18,000 distinct CDR3 sequences, 9% to 10% of which were seen just once. The ten largest make up roughly 20% of the sample.

The time point label here, explained by the study, means: blood at routine non-recurrence follow-up after resection. Without any cell sorting, TCR sequencing was performed on whole RNA extracted either from tumor and nontumor lung tissue or from cryopreserved PBMC samples. A patient was chosen for TCR sequencing only when enough RNA was available from at least two tumor regions. General study outcomes and caveats: Ubiquitous expanded tumor TCRs were detected in blood more often at tumor resection than at routine follow-up. Confirming at a functional level the hypothesis that regional TCRs recognize regional mutations was considered to require additional single-cell paired TCR alpha and beta sequencing. Only about 14 patients were included in comparisons of baseline and follow-up blood repertoires.

There are many counts of this clonotype. The antigen it recognizes is unknown. Sequence at one end of the junction differs from germline and may be a read error. Measured from the cysteine to the phenylalanine, the CDR3 is 13 residues long. Left in the record is the CDR3 DNA by itself, 39 bases read in frame from the first base. The sample was PBMCs, taken at follow-up. This sequence was found in a male donor with early-stage non-small cell lung cancer. The chain is encoded by TRBV12-3 or TRBV12-4 joined to TRBJ1-3; no confident D gene assignment can be made. The CDR3 protein is CASRQHSENTIYF. The DNA reads as follows: TGTGCCAGCAGGCAGCACTCTGAAAACACCATATATTTT.